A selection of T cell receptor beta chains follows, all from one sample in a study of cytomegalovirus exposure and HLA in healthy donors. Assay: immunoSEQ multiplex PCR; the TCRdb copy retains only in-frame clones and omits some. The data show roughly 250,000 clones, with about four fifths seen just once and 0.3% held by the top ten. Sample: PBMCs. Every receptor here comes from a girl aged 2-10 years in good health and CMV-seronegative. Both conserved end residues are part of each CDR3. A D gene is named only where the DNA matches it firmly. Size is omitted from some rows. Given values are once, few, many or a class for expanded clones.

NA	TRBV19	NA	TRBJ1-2	TGTGCCAGTAGTATTGAAAAGGGGCCGGATGGCTACACCTTC	CASSIEKGPDGYTF
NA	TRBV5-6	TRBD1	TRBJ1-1	TGTGCCAGCAGCGCTTTAGGGGGCGCTGAAGCTTTCTTT	CASSALGGAEAFF
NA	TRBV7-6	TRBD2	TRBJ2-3	TGTGCCAGCAGCTTCGCTAGCGGGAGCGCAGATACGCAGTATTTT	CASSFASGSADTQYF
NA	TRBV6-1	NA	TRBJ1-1	TGTGCCAGCAGTTTAGAGAACACTGAAGCTTTCTTT	CASSLENTEAFF
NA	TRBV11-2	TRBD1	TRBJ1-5	TGTGCCAGCAGCTTAGATTGGGGACAGGGGACGAATCAGCCCCAGCATTTT	CASSLDWGQGTNQPQHF
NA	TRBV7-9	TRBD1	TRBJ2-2	TGTGCCAGCTCAGGACAGGGGGCATTCACCGGGGAGCTGTTTTTT	CASSGQGAFTGELFF
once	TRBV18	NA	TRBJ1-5	TGTGCCAGCTCACCGATCCCGGGACAAGGAAATCAGCCCCAGCATTTT	CASSPIPGQGNQPQHF
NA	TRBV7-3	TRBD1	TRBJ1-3	TGTGCCAGCAGCCCAGGGACAGCTGGAAACACCATATATTTT	CASSPGTAGNTIYF
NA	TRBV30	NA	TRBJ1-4	TGTGCCTGGAATGATAGAATTAATGAAAAACTGTTTTTT	CAWNDRINEKLFF
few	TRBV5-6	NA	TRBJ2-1	TGTGCCAGCAGCCACGGGACTCCGCTGGTCTTC	CASSHGTPLVF
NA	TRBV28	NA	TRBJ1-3	TGTGCCAGCAGTACAGCTGGAAACACCATATATTTT	CASSTAGNTIYF
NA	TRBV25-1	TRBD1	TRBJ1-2	TGTGCCAGCAGTGAATTGACAGGGGATCGGTATGGCTACACCTTC	CASSELTGDRYGYTF
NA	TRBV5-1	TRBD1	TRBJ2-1	TGCGCCAGCAGCTTTGGACGGACAGGATTACGGTTAAATGAGCAGTTCTTC	CASSFGRTGLRLNEQFF
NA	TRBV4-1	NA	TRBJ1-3	TGCGCCAGCAGCCAAGATCGCAGTAGAAACACCATATATTTT	CASSQDRSRNTIYF
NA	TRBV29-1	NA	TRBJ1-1	TGCAGCGTTTGTTTGTCTTACACTGAAGCTTTCTTT	CSVCLSYTEAFF
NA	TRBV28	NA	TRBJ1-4	TGTGCCAGCACTAGCGGTGAAAAACTGTTTTTT	CASTSGEKLFF
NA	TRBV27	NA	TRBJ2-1	TGTGCCAGCAGTTTAATGGGGACAGTCCGGGGGAATGAGCAGTTCTTC	CASSLMGTVRGNEQFF
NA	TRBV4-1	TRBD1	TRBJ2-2	TGCGCCAGCAGCCAAGAGGACAGGGCCACCGGGGAGCTGTTTTTT	CASSQEDRATGELFF
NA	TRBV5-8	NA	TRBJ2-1	TGTGCCAGCAGCTTCGGGACTTCCTCCTACAATGAGCAGTTCTTC	CASSFGTSSYNEQFF
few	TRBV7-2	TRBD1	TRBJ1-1	TGTGCCAGCAGCTTTGACAGGGGGCTTATAGCTTTCTTT	CASSFDRGLIAFF
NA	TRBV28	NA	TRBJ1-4	TGTGCCAGCAAAGTCCCTCCGGATGAAAAACTGTTTTTT	CASKVPPDEKLFF
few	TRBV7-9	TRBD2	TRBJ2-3	TGTGCCAGCAGCCTCCAGCGGGAGGGGGGAGATACGCAGTATTTT	CASSLQREGGDTQYF
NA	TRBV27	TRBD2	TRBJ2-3	TGTGCCAGCAGTTTATGGAGCGGGAGTGCAGATACGCAGTATTTT	CASSLWSGSADTQYF
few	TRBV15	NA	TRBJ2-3	TGTGCCACCAGCAGGCGGTCAGATACGCAGTATTTT	CATSRRSDTQYF
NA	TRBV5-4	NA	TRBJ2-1	TGTGCCAGCAGCATCGGGAACAATGAGCAGTTCTTC	CASSIGNNEQFF
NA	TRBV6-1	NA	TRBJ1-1	TGTGCCAGCAGAACAGCCATGAACACTGAAGCTTTCTTT	CASRTAMNTEAFF
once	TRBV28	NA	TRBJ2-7	TGTGCCAGCAGTTCGCCCCGACTGCCCGATCCGGCTTACTACGAGCAGTACTTC	CASSSPRLPDPAYYEQYF
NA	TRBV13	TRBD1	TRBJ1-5	TGTGCCAGCAGCCGGGACAGGGGAAATCAGCCCCAGCATTTT	CASSRDRGNQPQHF
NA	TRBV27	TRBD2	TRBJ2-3	TGTGCCAGCAGTTCCACTTGGGGGGGAAAAGATACGCAGTATTTT	CASSSTWGGKDTQYF
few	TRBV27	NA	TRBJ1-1	TGTGCCAGCAGTCCCAGACTAGGAACTGAAGCTTTCTTT	CASSPRLGTEAFF
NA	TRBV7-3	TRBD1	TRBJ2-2	TGTGCCAGCAGCCTCCGGGACAGGGTCGGCGGGGAGCTGTTTTTT	CASSLRDRVGGELFF
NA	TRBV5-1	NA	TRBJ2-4	TGCGCCAGCAGTGGGGTAGCTGGGAGTAAGGACAAAAACATTCAGTACTTC	CASSGVAGSKDKNIQYF